The clone carrying this TCR beta chain occurred many times. The sample originates from a study of patients with pleural tuberculosis. MiXCR, applied by TCRdb to the reads, yields one record per CDR3 protein. This table has about 29,000 distinct CDR3 sequences, about 20% appearing once. The germline CDR1 and CDR2 sequences are SNHLY and FYNNEI. V lost 3 bases and J 5 bases, leaving 10 bases between the germline ends. The CDR3 totals 13 residues. This TCR derives from a human donor with pleural tuberculosis. Sequences were obtained from peripheral blood. V usage is TRBV2 and J usage is TRBJ2-5; D gene uncertain. DNA for the CDR3: TGTGCCAGCAGTGACTCCCATGGGGAGACCCAGTACTTC. Protein product: CASSDSHGETQYF.